The 11 T cell receptor beta chains presented below share a single source sample, sequenced in a study of cytomegalovirus exposure and HLA in healthy donors. The PCR employed 60 Vbeta primers together with 13 Jbeta primers. Sequencing was performed with immunoSEQ multiplex PCR; in TCRdb, only in-frame clones are kept and a portion is missing. Found here are about 200,000 clones, 86% of them singletons; the top ten hold more than 0.25%. The sample was PBMCs. These receptors were collected from a woman aged 30 to 39 in good health and CMV-seronegative.

The V and J genes are TRBV25-1 and TRBJ2-2; TRBD2 agrees at 9 bases. This CDR3 comprises 14 residues. V trimming: 6 bases; J trimming: 5 bases; junction bases outside the gene matches: 4. Germline CDR1 MGHDK, CDR2 SYGVNS. CDR3 residues: CASRGLALTGELFF. The CDR3 coding sequence is TGTGCCAGCAGAGGACTAGCGTTGACCGGGGAGCTGTTTTTT.

CDR3 DNA sequence: TGTGCCAGCAGTTACCGGCTGGGACAGACGAACACTGAAGCTTTCTTT. As protein: CASSYRLGQTNTEAFF. This chain uses TRBV6-6 with TRBJ1-1; TRBD1 matches at 7 bases. There are 16 residues in the CDR3. V lost 2 bases and J lost 1; bases outside the gene matches: 7. Germline CDR1 and CDR2: MNHNY and SVGAGI (reference sequence).

This chain connects TRBV9 to TRBJ2-1; 7 bases map to TRBD2. This CDR3 is 15 amino acids long. Trimming took 0 bases from V and 5 from J; bases not matched to a gene: 5. CDR1 and CDR2 from the germline V gene are SGDLS and YYNGEE. The CDR3 bases are TGTGCCAGCAGCGTAGGCCCAGCGGGGAACAATGAGCAGTTCTTC. It yields the protein CASSVGPAGNNEQFF.

The chain recombines TRBV19 with TRBJ2-5; D unresolved. From germline, CDR1 is LNHDA and CDR2 SQIVND (reference sequence). V lost 4 bases to trimming and J lost 3 bases, with 9 bases between them. CDR3 length: 13 residues. The CDR3 reads CASSTDSEETQYF. The CDR3 DNA sequence: TGTGCCAGTAGTACCGACTCTGAAGAGACCCAGTACTTC. Complete variable domain (other parts from reference TRBV19 and TRBJ2-5): DGGITQSPKYLFRKEGQNVTLSCEQNLNHDAMYWYRQDPGQGLRLIYYSQIVNDFQKGDIAEGYSVSREKKESFPLTVTSAQKNPTAFYLCASSTDSEETQYFGPGTRLLVL.

The chain is built from TRBV27 and TRBJ2-7, with D possibly being TRBD2 (5 bases). Trimming stripped 1 base from V and 6 bases from J, with 10 bases between. This CDR3 has 13 residues. In germline, CDR1 is MNHEY, CDR2 SMNVEV (reference sequence). The DNA of the CDR3 is TGTGCCAGCAGTTTATTTACGGGAAGCGAGCAGTACTTC. It translates to CASSLFTGSEQYF.

The chain carries TRBV7-2 and TRBJ2-7; D may be TRBD1 (5 bases). The CDR3 runs to 12 residues. V was clipped by 6 bases and J by 6 bases, with 12 bases between them. Germline-derived CDR1 and CDR2 are SGHTA and FQGNSA. CDR3 coding DNA: TGTGCCAGCAGACTACAGGCCTCCGAGCAGTACTTC. It yields the protein CASRLQASEQYF.

This clone was recorded once. The chain links TRBV4-2 to TRBJ2-1; 10 bases map to TRBD2. Germline V CDR1 and CDR2: LGHNA, YNFKEQ. After removal of 1 base from V and 3 bases from J, the junction contained 6 bases not matched to a gene. CDR3 length: 17 amino acids. The CDR3 DNA sequence: TGTGCCAGCAGCCAAGTAAGCGGGGGGGCCATCTACAATGAGCAGTTCTTC. It translates to CASSQVSGGAIYNEQFF.

The V call is TRBV6-1, the J call TRBJ1-4; 7 bases agree with TRBD1. Germline values: CDR1 MNHNS, CDR2 SASEGT. Trimming took 5 bases from V and 6 from J; bases not matched to a gene: 6. The CDR3 has 14 residues. The CDR3 region is CASSLDRLDEKLFF. CDR3 DNA: TGTGCCAGCAGTCTGGACAGGCTGGATGAAAAACTGTTTTTT.

The chain links TRBV5-1 to TRBJ2-2; 8 bases align to TRBD2. The trim removed 4 bases at V and 3 bases at J, leaving 8 bases unmatched. Germline V gene sequence: CDR1 SGHRS, CDR2 YFSETQ. The CDR3 is 16 amino acids. The CDR3 is CASSPSLAEHTGELFF. The DNA of the CDR3 is TGCGCCAGCAGCCCCTCACTAGCGGAACACACCGGGGAGCTGTTTTTT.

CDR3: CATTRDRSTGANVLTF. CDR3 nucleotides: TGTGCCACCACAAGGGACAGGAGCACTGGGGCCAACGTCCTGACTTTC. The chain combines TRBV28 with TRBJ2-6; 8 nucleotides line up with TRBD1. Germline V lookup: CDR1 MDHEN, CDR2 SYDVKM. With 10 bases clipped from V and 2 bases from J, the junction kept 10 bases outside the gene matches. This CDR3 comprises 16 residues.

The chain employs TRBV28 and TRBJ2-7; TRBD2 matches at 10 bases. Per germline, CDR1 MDHEN and CDR2 SYDVKM. The CDR3 is made up of 19 amino acids. Germline trimming cut 2 bases from V and 0 bases from J; bases unmatched to any gene: 13. CDR3 loop: CASSLRPSGRGGSSYEQYF. The CDR3 DNA reads as TGTGCCAGCAGTTTACGCCCTAGCGGGAGAGGGGGGAGCTCCTACGAGCAGTACTTC.